This T cell receptor beta chain was found in a study of T cells in women clearing cervical HPV infection (dated 2018 in TCRdb). With regard to the full study: The cases were approximately 25 women with histologically confirmed HPV16-related CIN3 or worse, and 2 of these cases were invasive cancers. This exploratory proof-of-principle case-control study, nested within the Guanacaste HPV Natural History Study in Costa Rica, compared TCR repertoires among women with different cervical HPV16 outcomes. Cases had a median age of almost 35 years compared with 37 to 40 for controls, and baseline characteristics showed no significant differences between the groups. The controls were some 23 women whose single incident HPV16 infection cleared within 12 months with no development of precancer or cancer. Case blood was taken at the visit when the lesion was first identified, whereas control blood was taken when infection was no longer detected. Five blinded duplicates per group were added as quality controls, giving some 60 samples: approximately 50 participants and approximately ten replicates. Cases and controls were matched on age within five years and on year of sample collection. Since HLA typing was available for only a few women, HLA type could not be ruled out as a confounder. In the parent cohort, some 10,000 women aged 18 or older were enrolled in Guanacaste, Costa Rica, during about 1993 to 1995 and were followed for seven years. For cases, a median interval of roughly 150 days, with an interquartile range of about 90 to 210 days, was observed between lesion detection and blood sampling. Here is what the overall study found, with its caveats: The cross-sectional design could not show whether associations preceded infection or resulted from it; effector/memory subsets and HPV-specific T cells were not isolated. Random forest classifiers that combined richness and V gene abundances separated cases from controls with an estimated AUC of around 0.87. Lower TRBV6-7 relative abundance was observed in cases than in controls (around 0.11% versus 0.15%; Bonferroni P = 0.0008). T-cell numbers per sample were unknown, so richness differences could reflect varying T-cell content rather than repertoire biology. CIN3+ cases had significantly higher TCR repertoire richness than controls across sequencing depths, but evenness did not differ between the groups.

The CDR3 contains 14 residues, cysteine and phenylalanine counted. Sequencing covers 33 bases of the CDR3, shown here with the frame starting at base 1. V loses 4 bases at its end and J loses 3 bases; junction bases beyond the gene matches: 9. CDR1 and CDR2 are drawn from the germline V gene (reference sequence): DFQATT, SNEGSKA. TCR beta CDR3 regions were amplified by multiplex PCR from an average of roughly 1,200 ng genomic DNA per sample using the immunoSEQ assay. To correct primer bias, the assay used a complete synthetic TCR repertoire to set an amplification baseline. The amplicons were sequenced using the Illumina platform. The study's own analysis went as follows. Sequences were error-corrected by clustering with frequency ratios and a modified nearest-neighbor algorithm, then analyzed in the immunoSEQ Analyzer with IMGT gene definitions. At each rarefaction depth, TCR richness and evenness were averaged across 20 rarefaction repeats, and samples with fewer sequences than that depth were excluded. Wilcoxon rank sum tests with FDR correction were used to compare relative abundances of V, D and J genes between the groups. Blinded duplicates gave an intraclass correlation of roughly 96% for TCR richness and an average of roughly 82% across 66 gene segments. TCRdb obtained this table from immuneACCESS and retained in-frame rearrangements with V and J assigned. These tables miss some clones; where compared with another copy, unresolved V genes account for less than half of the shortfall, and the remainder is unexplained. V, J and clone size are taken as reported in that table, and D and trimming were inferred from the DNA itself. The sample table on file contains roughly 22,000 clones. The ten most abundant clones make up roughly 3.1% of the sample.

A remark on this clone: Its binding antigen is unknown. From the germline J gene comes the end of the CDR3, since the read stops 3 residues before it.

Every participant had a single incident cervical HPV16 infection, and women with prevalent HPV16 infections were excluded. Cervical HPV DNA was detected by MY09/MY11 PCR, and genotyping was performed by dot-blot hybridization. Fifteen mL of heparinized blood were centrifuged, and the buffy coat was aliquoted, frozen at -30°C, then stored at -80°C. QIAGEN kits were used to extract genomic DNA from buffy coat specimens. The sequence is built from TRBV20-1 and TRBJ2-7, and 7 junction bases match TRBD2. Sequenced sample: blood buffy coat. The sequence came from a woman between 18 and 69 years old with a cervical HPV16 infection that either progressed to CIN3+ or cleared (not recorded which). The CDR3 corresponds to CSATTGGGLYEQYF. The sequenced CDR3 bases are TGCAGTGCTACTACGGGGGGAGGTCTCTACGAG.